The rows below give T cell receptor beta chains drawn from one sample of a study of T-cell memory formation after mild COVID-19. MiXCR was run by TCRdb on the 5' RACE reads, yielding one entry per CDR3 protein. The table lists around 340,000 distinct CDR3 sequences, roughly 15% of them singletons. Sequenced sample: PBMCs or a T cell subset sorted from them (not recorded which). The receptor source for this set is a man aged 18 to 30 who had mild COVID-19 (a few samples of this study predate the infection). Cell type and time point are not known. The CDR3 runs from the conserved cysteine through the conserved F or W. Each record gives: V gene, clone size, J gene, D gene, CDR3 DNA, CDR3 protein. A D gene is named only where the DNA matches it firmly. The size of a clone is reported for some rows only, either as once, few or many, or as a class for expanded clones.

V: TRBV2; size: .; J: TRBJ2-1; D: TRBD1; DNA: TGTGCCACCTCAGACAGGGATCATGAGCAGTTCTTC; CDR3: CATSDRDHEQFF
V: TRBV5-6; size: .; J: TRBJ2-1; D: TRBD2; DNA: TGTGCCAGCAGCTTTGGGACGGGGGGTTTTATAGAGCAGTTCTTC; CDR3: CASSFGTGGFIEQFF
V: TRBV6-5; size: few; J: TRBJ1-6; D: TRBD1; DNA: TGTGCCAGCAGACCTGGACAGGGGAAGAATTCACCCCTCCACTTT; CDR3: CASRPGQGKNSPLHF
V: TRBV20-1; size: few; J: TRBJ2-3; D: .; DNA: TGCAGTGCTAGCGGGATGGATACGCAGTATTTT; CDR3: CSASGMDTQYF
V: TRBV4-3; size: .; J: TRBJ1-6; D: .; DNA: TGCGCCAGCAGCCAAGATCTACAGGGTGCGGGATCACCCCTCCACTTT; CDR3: CASSQDLQGAGSPLHF
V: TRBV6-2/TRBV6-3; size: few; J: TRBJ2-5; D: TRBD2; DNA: TGTGCCAGCAGTCGCGGGGGGACCCAAGAGACCCAGTACTTC; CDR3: CASSRGGTQETQYF
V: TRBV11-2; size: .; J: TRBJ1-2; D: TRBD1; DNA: TGTGCCAGCAGCCCCCAGGGGGCATATTATGGCTACACCTTC; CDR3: CASSPQGAYYGYTF
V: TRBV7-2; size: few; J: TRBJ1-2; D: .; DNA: TGTGCCAGCAGCTTAGCGAGAGACAGCACCGGCTACACCTTC; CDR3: CASSLARDSTGYTF
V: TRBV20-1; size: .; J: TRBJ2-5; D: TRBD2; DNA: TGCAGTGCTAGGAGGACTAGCGGGGGGCAAGAGACCCAGTACTTC; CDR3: CSARRTSGGQETQYF
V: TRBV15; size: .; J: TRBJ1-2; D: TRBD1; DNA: TGTGCCACCAGCCCCTCCAGGGACAGGACCTATGGCTACACCTTC; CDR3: CATSPSRDRTYGYTF
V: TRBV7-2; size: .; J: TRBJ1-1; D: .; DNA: TGTGCCAGCAGACTAGAAGGGGTTTTCGAGGCTTTCTTT; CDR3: CASRLEGVFEAFF
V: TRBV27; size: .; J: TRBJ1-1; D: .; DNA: TGTGCCAGCACCCCAAGGGGAAAAACTGAAGCTTTCTTT; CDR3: CASTPRGKTEAFF
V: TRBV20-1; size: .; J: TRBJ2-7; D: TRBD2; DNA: TGCAGTGCTGGGGCTAGCGGGGGTTCTCTCGAGCAGTACTTC; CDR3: CSAGASGGSLEQYF
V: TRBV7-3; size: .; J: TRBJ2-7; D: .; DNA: TGTGCCAGCAGCTTATGGGCGGGTTACGAGCAGTACTTC; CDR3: CASSLWAGYEQYF
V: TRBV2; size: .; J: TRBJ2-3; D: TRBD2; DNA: TGTGCCAGCAGTGCCCGGGGTAGCGGGGGCACAGATACGCAGTATTTT; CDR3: CASSARGSGGTDTQYF
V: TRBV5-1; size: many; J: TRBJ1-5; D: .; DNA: TGCGCCAGCAGCTTGTATGGAGCGAATCAGCCCCAGCATTTT; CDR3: CASSLYGANQPQHF
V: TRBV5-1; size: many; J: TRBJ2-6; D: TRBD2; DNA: TGCGCCAGCAGCTCGGGGGGGCTCTCTGGGGCCAACGTCCTGACTTTC; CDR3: CASSSGGLSGANVLTF
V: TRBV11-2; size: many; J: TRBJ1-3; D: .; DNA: TGTGCCAGCAGCCCCCCCTCTGGAAACACCATATATTTT; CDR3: CASSPPSGNTIYF
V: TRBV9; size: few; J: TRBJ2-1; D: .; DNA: TGTGCCAGCAGCGTCTCCCAACCCTACAATGAGCAGTTCTTC; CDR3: CASSVSQPYNEQFF
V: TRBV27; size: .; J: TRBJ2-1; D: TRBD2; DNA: TGTGCCAGTACCCGGACTAGCGGGTTCTATGAGCAGTTCTTC; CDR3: CASTRTSGFYEQFF
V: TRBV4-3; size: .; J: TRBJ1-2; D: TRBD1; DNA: TGCGCCAGCAGCCAAGACAGGGGGCACTGGTATGGCTACACCTTC; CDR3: CASSQDRGHWYGYTF
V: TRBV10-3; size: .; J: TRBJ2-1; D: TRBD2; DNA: TGTGCCGCCCGGGGGGATTGGAATGAGCAGTTCTTC; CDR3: CAARGDWNEQFF
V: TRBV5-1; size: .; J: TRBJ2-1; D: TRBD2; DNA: TGCGCCAGCAGCCTCTCCGGGACTAGCGGGGGGGAACCGTACAATGAGCAGTTCTTC; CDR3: CASSLSGTSGGEPYNEQFF
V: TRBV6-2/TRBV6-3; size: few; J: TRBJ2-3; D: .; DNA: TGTGCCAGCACCCGGGTACCCGTTAGCACAGATACGCAGTATTTT; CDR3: CASTRVPVSTDTQYF
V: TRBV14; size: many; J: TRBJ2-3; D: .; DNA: TGTGCCAGCAGCCAAGATCGGAGCCACATGAGAACAGATACGCAGTATTTT; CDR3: CASSQDRSHMRTDTQYF
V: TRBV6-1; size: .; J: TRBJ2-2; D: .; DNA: TGTGCCAGCAGTGGGTTAACTTCCACCGGGGAGCTGTTTTTT; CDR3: CASSGLTSTGELFF
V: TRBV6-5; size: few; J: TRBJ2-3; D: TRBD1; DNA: TGTGCCAGCAGTTACTCTCCGGGACAGGGGGCGTGGGATACGCAGTATTTT; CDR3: CASSYSPGQGAWDTQYF